This passage covers 31 T cell receptor beta chains from one sample sequenced in a study of control samples from healthy donors and cancer patients. Assay used: immunoSEQ multiplex PCR; TCRdb lists only in-frame clones, some missing. The sample comprises some 200,000 clones, just under 95% of which are singletons, and roughly 1.6% rests with the top ten. Sample: blood. These receptors came from a man younger than 35 in good health.

V is TRBV9 and J is TRBJ2-2; 8 bases line up with TRBD2. Losses at the gene ends were 1 base for V and 4 bases for J; bases not matched to a gene: 9. This CDR3 is built from 17 residues. The germline V gene has CDR1 SGDLS and CDR2 YYNGEE. The CDR3 loop reads CASSVFPSGGVTGELFF. DNA of the CDR3: TGTGCCAGCAGCGTATTCCCCAGCGGGGGTGTCACCGGGGAGCTGTTTTTT.

The chain has TRBV15 and TRBJ2-1; TRBD1 matches at 8 bases. This CDR3 contains 15 residues. Per the germline V gene, CDR1 is LNHNV and CDR2 is YYDKDF (reference sequence). J lost 7 bases, V lost 3 bases, and 8 bases had no gene match. The CDR3 nucleotides read TGTGCCACCAGCAGGGGCCAGGGGGCGCAAAATGAGCAGTTCTTC. Protein: CATSRGQGAQNEQFF.

CDR3 coding DNA: TGTGCCTGGAGCCCGGGGGACTTCGGCTACGAGCAGTACTTC. As protein: CAWSPGDFGYEQYF. This rearrangement joins TRBV30 to TRBJ2-7; TRBD2 is a possible D gene (6 bases). The CDR3 runs 14 residues. CDR1 and CDR2 (germline): GTSNPN, SVGIG (reference sequence). With 3 bases removed from V and 3 bases from J, the gap between germline ends came to 15 bases.

The chain uses TRBV10-3 and TRBJ2-7; D not resolved. The CDR3 spans 13 residues. The V end was cut by 2 bases, the J end by 0 bases, with 5 bases between. The germline gives CDR1 ENHRY, CDR2 SYGVKD. CDR3 coding DNA: TGTGCCATCAGTGAGGACAACTCCTACGAGCAGTACTTC. Residues: CAISEDNSYEQYF.

This chain joins TRBV4-1 and TRBJ2-2; 11 bases line up with TRBD2. This CDR3 comprises 18 residues. Looked up from germline, CDR1 is MGHRA and CDR2 is YSYEKL. Trimming took 0 bases from V and 2 from J; bases not matched to a gene: 5. The CDR3 region has the DNA TGCGCCAGCAGCCAAGATCTAGCGGGGGGCTCCAACACCGGGGAGCTGTTTTTT. Protein product: CASSQDLAGGSNTGELFF.

The chain couples TRBV4-1 to TRBJ2-7; D not resolved. V lost 4 bases, J lost 2 bases, and 12 bases lay in between. This CDR3 spans 14 amino acids. From germline, CDR1 is MGHRA and CDR2 YSYEKL. The CDR3 sequence: CASSRLPGTYEQYF. The CDR3 DNA reads TGCGCCAGCAGCCGCCTACCAGGTACCTACGAGCAGTACTTC.

The genes are TRBV5-1 and TRBJ1-1; D uncertain. The germline CDR1 and CDR2 sequences are SGHRS and YFSETQ. V lost 4 bases, J lost 3 bases, and 16 bases lay in between. The CDR3 covers 15 residues. CDR3 residues: CASSLGEYRDTEAFF. The CDR3 DNA sequence: TGCGCCAGCAGCCTGGGTGAGTATCGGGACACTGAAGCTTTCTTT.

The V call is TRBV7-3, the J call TRBJ2-1; weak D call: TRBD1 (6 bases). The germline V and J ends were trimmed by 5 bases and 1 base, with 12 bases remaining between them. The CDR3 has 15 amino acids. From germline, CDR1 is SGHTA and CDR2 FQGTGA. The CDR3 is CASSQTGGSYNEQFF. Here the CDR3 DNA reads TGTGCCAGCAGCCAGACAGGCGGATCCTACAATGAGCAGTTCTTC.

The chain employs TRBV9 and TRBJ1-6; D gene ambiguous. Trimming took 0 bases from V and 1 from J, leaving 5 bases between them. The CDR3 runs 15 residues. The germline gives CDR1 SGDLS, CDR2 YYNGEE. The CDR3 DNA sequence: TGTGCCAGCAGCGTAGGTACGTCCTATAATTCACCCCTCCACTTT. Translation: CASSVGTSYNSPLHF.

J is TRBJ2-3 and V is TRBV10-1, with D possibly matching TRBD2 (6 bases). The ends were cut back, 6 bases at V and 2 bases at J, with 15 bases in the middle. Looked up from germline, CDR1 is WNHNN and CDR2 is SYGVQD (reference sequence). The CDR3 runs 15 residues. The DNA for the CDR3 is TGCGCCAGCAGACCGCAGGGACTGAACACAGATACGCAGTATTTT. As protein: CASRPQGLNTDTQYF.

This chain uses TRBV5-1 with TRBJ2-3, with D uncertain. Germline CDR1 and CDR2: SGHRS and YFSETQ. The CDR3 has 14 residues. Trimming removed 2 bases from V and 0 bases from J, with 7 bases in between. The CDR3 DNA reads TGCGCCAGCAGCTTAACGGACAGCACAGATACGCAGTATTTT. Its translation: CASSLTDSTDTQYF.

V gene TRBV6-2 or TRBV6-3 combines with J gene TRBJ1-2; 8 bases map to TRBD1. V lost 6 bases and J lost 2; bases outside the gene matches: 8. CDR1 is MNHEY and CDR2 is SVGEGT in the germline V gene. The CDR3 runs 15 residues. The CDR3 DNA sequence: TGTGCCAGCAGCTTTACCCGACAGGGGAACTATGGCTACACCTTC. It is translated as CASSFTRQGNYGYTF.

This rearrangement joins TRBV7-9 to TRBJ2-2; D is uncertain. V gave up 2 bases and J gave up 8 bases, with 3 bases separating them. The CDR3 covers 11 residues. From germline, CDR1 is SEHNR and CDR2 FQNEAQ (reference sequence). DNA for the CDR3: TGTGCCAGCAGCTTAAATGGGGAGCTGTTTTTT. As protein: CASSLNGELFF.

The J gene is TRBJ2-3, the V gene TRBV5-1; D unresolved. Germline CDR1 reads SGHRS; CDR2 reads YFSETQ. V was pared by 0 bases and J by 1 base, with 12 bases between. The CDR3 runs to 16 residues. The CDR3 DNA reads as TGCGCCAGCAGCTTGGAGGTGGATCACCGCACAGATACGCAGTATTTT. Translation: CASSLEVDHRTDTQYF.

The V and J genes are TRBV28 and TRBJ1-5; D unclear. The CDR3 consists of 15 residues. The germline V gene encodes CDR1 MDHEN and CDR2 SYDVKM. The V and J ends lost 3 bases and 7 bases respectively, with 16 bases between them. The CDR3 coding sequence is TGTGCCAGCAGTTTGCTTGGAGCGGAATTCCAGCCCCAGCATTTT. Translated: CASSLLGAEFQPQHF.

Concerning this clone: Relative to the germline gene, one junction end is altered; a read error may explain this. This chain joins TRBV2 and TRBJ1-1, with D perhaps matching TRBD1 (5 bases). The germline V gene has CDR1 SNHLY and CDR2 FYNNEI. This CDR3 is built from 12 residues. The CDR3 protein is CASSEGQVLAFF. CDR3 DNA sequence: TGTGCCAGCAGCGAAGGACAAGTCTTGGCTTTCTTT.

The V gene is TRBV7-8, the J gene TRBJ1-4, with D possibly matching TRBD1 (5 bases). V dropped 2 bases and J dropped 0 bases, with 16 bases sitting between them. CDR1 and CDR2 from the germline V gene are SGHVS and FQNEAQ. The CDR3 sequence is 18 residues long. CDR3 bases: TGTGCCAGCAGCTTATATTGGGGGGGGGACTCAACTAATGAAAAACTGTTTTTT. Encoded protein: CASSLYWGGDSTNEKLFF. The variable domain in full, completed from reference TRBV7-8 and TRBJ1-4, reads GAGVSQSPRYKVAKRGQDVALRCDPISGHVSLFWYQQALGQGPEFLTYFQNEAQLDKSGLPSDRFFAERPEGSVSTLKIQRTQQEDSAVYLCASSLYWGGDSTNEKLFFGSGTQLSVL.

The count of this clone is one. Here the CDR3 reads CASSKINRDSNYGYTF. CDR3 nucleotides: TGTGCCAGCAGCAAAATAAACCGGGACAGTAACTATGGCTACACCTTC. J is TRBJ1-2 and V is TRBV5-4, with TRBD1 matching 7 bases. V trimming: 4 bases; J trimming: 1 base; junction bases outside the gene matches: 10. In germline, CDR1 is SGHNT, CDR2 YYREEE (reference sequence). The CDR3 sequence is 16 residues long. Together with reference TRBV5-4 and TRBJ1-2, the CDR3 gives the full variable domain: ETGVTQSPTHLIKTRGQQVTLRCSSQSGHNTVSWYQQALGQGPQFIFQYYREEENGRGNFPPRFSGLQFPNYSSELNVNALELDDSALYLCASSKINRDSNYGYTFGSGTRLTVV.

The chain has TRBV20-1 and TRBJ2-1; D gene uncertain. The ends were cut back, 3 bases at V and 6 bases at J, with 18 bases in the middle. Germline values: CDR1 DFQATT, CDR2 SNEGSKA (reference sequence). The CDR3 contains 15 residues. The CDR3 DNA reads as TGCAGTGCTAGTAGACCCGCGCCCGATGGCAATGAGCAGTTCTTC. Protein product: CSASRPAPDGNEQFF.

The rearrangement links TRBV6-5 to TRBJ1-4; D not certain. CDR1 is MNHEY and CDR2 is SVGAGI in the germline V gene. Deletions cut 8 bases from V and 7 bases from J, with 11 bases between. The CDR3 sequence is 12 residues long. The DNA for the CDR3 is TGTGCCAGCGTCGATCATGGTGAAAAACTGTTTTTT. This gives the protein CASVDHGEKLFF.

This sequence joins TRBV2 and TRBJ1-5, with D unresolved. Germline CDR1 and CDR2: SNHLY and FYNNEI. This CDR3 is 13 amino acids long. Trimming left V 3 bases short and J 7 bases short, with 10 bases between. The CDR3 loop reads CASSEIREQPQHF. CDR3 nucleotides: TGTGCCAGCAGTGAGATCCGGGAACAGCCCCAGCATTTT.

The chain links TRBV12-3 or TRBV12-4 to TRBJ1-2; 9 bases align to TRBD1. The CDR3 is 12 amino acids. V shed 5 bases and J 6 bases; nucleotides not matched to a gene: 1. In DNA form, the CDR3 reads TGTGCCAGCAGTAGGGACAGGGATGGCTACACCTTC. This encodes CASSRDRDGYTF.

The chain has TRBV6-1 and TRBJ1-1; 7 positions match TRBD1. The CDR3 extends over 17 amino acids. J was trimmed by 7 bases and V by 3 bases; bases with no gene match: 17. From germline, CDR1 is MNHNS and CDR2 SASEGT. CDR3 DNA sequence: TGTGCCAGCAGTGATACGAAACTCCGGACAGGACACCGTGAAGCTTTCTTT. This encodes CASSDTKLRTGHREAFF.

This sequence joins TRBV2 and TRBJ1-2, with 9 bases aligning to TRBD1. Germline values: CDR1 SNHLY, CDR2 FYNNEI. The V gene end was trimmed by 6 bases and the J gene end by 4 bases; junction bases not matched to a gene: 3. The CDR3 totals 13 residues. This CDR3 reads CASRDRGGYGYTF. CDR3 nucleotide sequence: TGTGCCAGCAGGGACAGGGGAGGCTATGGCTACACCTTC.

J is TRBJ1-2 and V is TRBV7-9, with D unclear. The CDR3 length is 15 residues. Trimming pared 1 base from V and 8 bases from J, leaving 17 bases between. CDR1 is SEHNR, CDR2 FQNEAQ, per germline (reference sequence). The CDR3 bases are TGTGCCAGCAGCTTAGACTGGGCCCCATCGCGGGGCTACACCTTC. Encoded protein: CASSLDWAPSRGYTF.

The gene calls are TRBV7-6 and TRBJ1-6, with D possibly TRBD1 on 6 matching bases. The ends were cut back, 5 bases at V and 3 bases at J, with 11 bases in the middle. Germline-derived CDR1 and CDR2 are SGHVS and FNYEAQ. The CDR3 contains 15 residues. As DNA, the CDR3 is TGTGCCAGCAGCCAGGGGCAGATCTATAATTCACCCCTCCACTTT. Protein product: CASSQGQIYNSPLHF.

The chain joins TRBV6-5 to TRBJ2-7; 8 positions match TRBD2. Trimming at V came to 7 bases and at J to 0 bases, leaving 8 bases not matched to a gene. Germline assignment: CDR1 MNHEY and CDR2 SVGAGI. CDR3 length equals 15 residues. The CDR3 is CASTADGTSSYEQYF. Here the CDR3 DNA reads TGTGCCAGCACCGCGGACGGGACTAGCTCCTACGAGCAGTACTTC.

The V call is TRBV5-4, the J call TRBJ2-7; 12 nucleotides align to TRBD1. The CDR3 covers 15 residues. With 5 bases clipped from V and 4 bases from J, the junction kept 7 bases outside the gene matches. CDR1 is SGHNT and CDR2 is YYREEE in the germline V gene (reference sequence). The CDR3 sequence is CASSPTGQGAYEQYF. CDR3 nucleotide sequence: TGTGCCAGCAGTCCGACGGGACAGGGGGCTTACGAGCAGTACTTC.

To note about this clone: The sample carries other DNA sequences with the same CDR3. The chain has TRBV5-1 and TRBJ1-4, with 9 bases lining up with TRBD1. With V trimmed by 4 bases and J by 2 bases, 6 bases remained unmatched. CDR1 SGHRS and CDR2 YFSETQ come from the germline V gene. The CDR3 consists of 16 residues. Here the CDR3 reads CASSLGTGNTNEKLFF. The DNA for the CDR3 is TGCGCCAGCAGCCTGGGGACAGGGAATACTAATGAAAAACTGTTTTTT.

V is TRBV5-1 and J is TRBJ1-3; maybe TRBD1 (6 bases). The CDR3 consists of 16 residues. The ends were cut back, 3 bases at V and 4 bases at J, with 17 bases in the middle. From germline, CDR1 is SGHRS and CDR2 YFSETQ. The CDR3 bases are TGCGCCAGCAGCTCTACAGGGTCGTCGCGCGGAAACACCATATATTTT. Translation: CASSSTGSSRGNTIYF. Complete variable domain (other parts from reference TRBV5-1 and TRBJ1-3): KAGVTQTPRYLIKTRGQQVTLSCSPISGHRSVSWYQQTPGQGLQFLFEYFSETQRNKGNFPGRFSGRQFSNSRSEMNVSTLELGDSALYLCASSSTGSSRGNTIYFGEGSWLTVV.

The V and J genes are TRBV14 and TRBJ2-1, with 8 bases matching TRBD2. With 3 bases clipped from V and 0 bases from J, the junction kept 13 bases outside the gene matches. The CDR3 extends over 19 amino acids. Per the germline V gene, CDR1 is SGHDN and CDR2 is FVKESK. This CDR3 is CASSHGLALISGSYNEQFF. CDR3 DNA sequence: TGTGCCAGCAGCCACGGACTAGCTTTAATTAGCGGCTCCTACAATGAGCAGTTCTTC. Combining the CDR3 with reference TRBV14 and TRBJ2-1 gives the whole variable domain EAGVTQFPSHSVIEKGQTVTLRCDPISGHDNLYWYRRVMGKEIKFLLHFVKESKQDESGMPNNRFLAERTGGTYSTLKVQPAELEDSGVYFCASSHGLALISGSYNEQFFGPGTRLTVL.